The clone carrying this T cell receptor (beta chain) was detected many times. Its target is not known. Genomic DNA was the PCR template. Multiplex PCR with 30 forward and 13 reverse primers amplified the TCR beta CDR3. TCRdb re-analysed the multiplex PCR reads in MiXCR, keeping a single row per CDR3 protein. The sample lists around 300,000 distinct CDR3 sequences, more than 40% occurring once. These data come from a study of type 1 and type 2 diabetes patients. Study summary: Participants included type 1 and type 2 diabetes patients plus nondiabetic controls. The whole study generated 15 million to 20 million paired-end reads. Magnetic bead positive selection isolated CD4+ or CD8+ T cells from PBMCs.

Trimming left V 1 base short and J 2 bases short, with 9 bases between. CDR1 is SNHLY and CDR2 is FYNNEI in the germline V gene. The CDR3 runs 14 residues. Whole-study findings and limits: Type 2 diabetes patients had few highly-expanded CD4+ clones, median one.

The chain has TRBV2 and TRBJ2-7, with D unclear. This clonotype was obtained from a man aged 18-30 years with type 2 diabetes. Sequencing was carried out using peripheral blood mononuclear cells (PBMCs). The CDR3 DNA follows: TGTGCCAGCAGTGAAGTCGCGGCTACCTACGAGCAGTACTTC. Protein: CASSEVAATYEQYF.